Sequencing of this T cell receptor beta chain was carried out in a study of blood T cell repertoires in COVID-19. Whole-study context: COVID-19 samples, acute and convalescent, were from the United States, Italy and Spain.

Between the trimmed V and J ends, which lost 8 bases and 7 bases, there was a span of 12 bases. The V gene's germline CDR1 is SGHAT and CDR2 FQNNGV. The CDR3 has 11 residues. Sequenced by immunoSEQ multiplex PCR; TCRdb stores in-frame clones only, minus some. The data contain 200,000 to 250,000 clones, roughly 85% of them singletons. The clonotype comes from a man aged 50 to 59 who had recovered from COVID-19. This chain connects TRBV11-2 to TRBJ2-7; TRBD2 might be the D (5 bases). The sample comprised peripheral blood. The CDR3 nucleotides are TGTGCCAGCGCCGTGGGCGGGGAGCAGTACTTC. Translating gives CASAVGGEQYF.